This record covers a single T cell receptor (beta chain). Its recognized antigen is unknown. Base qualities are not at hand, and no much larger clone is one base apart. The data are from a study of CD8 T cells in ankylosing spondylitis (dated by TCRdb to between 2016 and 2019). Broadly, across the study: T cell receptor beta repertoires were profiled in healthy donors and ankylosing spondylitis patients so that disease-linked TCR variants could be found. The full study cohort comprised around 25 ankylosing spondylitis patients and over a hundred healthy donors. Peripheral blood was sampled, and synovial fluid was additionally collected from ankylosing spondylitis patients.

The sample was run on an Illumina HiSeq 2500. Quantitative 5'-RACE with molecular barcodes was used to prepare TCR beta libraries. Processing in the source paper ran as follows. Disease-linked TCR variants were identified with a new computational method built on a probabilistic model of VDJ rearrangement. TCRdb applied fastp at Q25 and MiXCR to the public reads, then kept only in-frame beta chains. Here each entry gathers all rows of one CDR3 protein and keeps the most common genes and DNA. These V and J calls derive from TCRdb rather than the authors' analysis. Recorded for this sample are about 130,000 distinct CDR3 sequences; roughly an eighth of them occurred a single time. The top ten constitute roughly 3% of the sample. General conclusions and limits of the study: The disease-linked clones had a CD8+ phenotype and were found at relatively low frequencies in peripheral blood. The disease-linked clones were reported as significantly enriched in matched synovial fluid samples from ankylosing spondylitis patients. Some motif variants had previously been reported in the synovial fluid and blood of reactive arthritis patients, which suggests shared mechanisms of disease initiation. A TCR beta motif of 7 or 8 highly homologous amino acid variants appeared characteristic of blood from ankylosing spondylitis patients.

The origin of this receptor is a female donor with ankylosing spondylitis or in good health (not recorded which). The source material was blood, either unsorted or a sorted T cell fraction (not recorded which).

The bases read TGCAGTGCTAGTGGACAGGCGAGCCTGAACACTGAAGCTTTCTTT. Its coded protein is CSASGQASLNTEAFF. The chain links TRBV20-1 with TRBJ1-1; 7 bases in between match TRBD1. CDR1 and CDR2, looked up from the germline V gene (reference sequence), are DFQATT and SNEGSKA. Taken from cysteine to phenylalanine, the CDR3 has 15 residues. Here the CDR3 DNA is all that survives: 45 bases in frame from base 1. V is cut back by 3 bases and J by 0 bases, with 7 bases in the junction unmatched.